This TCR beta chain was retrieved from a study of regulatory T cells in long-lasting Graves disease. A note on this clonotype: The antigen remains unidentified. Germline and junction disagree at one end, which may indicate a read error.

This CDR3 spans 13 amino acids. Germline CDR1 reads LGHDT; CDR2 reads YNNKEL (reference sequence). The time point is: persistent/refractory GD, antithyroid drugs over 5 years with positive TRAb. Construction of the TCR library relied on RNA isolated from PBMCs. Into tubes containing EDTA, roughly 8.3 milliliters of peripheral blood were drawn. General study findings and limits: There was favoring of TRBV28, TRBJ1-2 and TRBJ2-5 in persistent disease.

Sequencing libraries for TCR beta were prepared with iRepertoire HTBI primers and Arm-PCR of CDR3 regions. TCRdb independently ran MiXCR on the multiplex PCR reads; one entry per CDR3 protein. This sample has hundreds of thousands of distinct CDR3 sequences; approximately 29% occur once, and the top ten carry roughly 40%. The chain has TRBV3-1 and TRBJ2-7, with 9 nucleotides matching TRBD2. The sample here was peripheral blood mononuclear cells (PBMCs), taken when the disease was refractory, from a patient treated with antithyroid drugs. The TCR was taken from a female donor with Graves disease. CDR3 loop: CASSQGRLAGRNF. In DNA, the CDR3 is TGTGCCAGCAGCCAAGGCAGGCTAGCGGGGCGGAACTTC.